The next 26 T cell receptor beta chains were all read from a single sample in a study of blood T cell repertoires in COVID-19 (TCRdb year 2020). Receptor libraries were prepared by the immunoSEQ multiplex PCR assay. As stored in TCRdb, this immuneACCESS dataset retains in-frame rearrangements with V and J assigned. A fraction of the clones does not appear; measured against another copy, unresolved V genes explain less than half of the discrepancy, and the remainder lacks a known reason. The sample contains under 500,000 clones, around 89% of them found a single time. Approximately 4.3% of the sample comes from the top ten. Sample: peripheral blood. These receptors all stem from a woman aged 30 to 39 with acute or convalescent COVID-19.

The chain has TRBV5-8 and TRBJ2-7; TRBD2 is a possible D gene (6 bases). V gave up 0 bases and J gave up 7 bases, with 14 bases separating them. Germline loops: CDR1 SGHTS, CDR2 YDEGEE. CDR3 length: 14 residues. CDR3 in amino acids: CASSLAWRAREQYF. CDR3 bases: TGTGCCAGCAGCTTGGCCTGGAGGGCGCGGGAGCAGTACTTC.

The rearrangement links TRBV2 to TRBJ1-1; no reliable D call. CDR3 length equals 12 residues. Per the germline V gene, CDR1 is SNHLY and CDR2 is FYNNEI. The ends were cut back, 3 bases at V and 7 bases at J, with 9 bases in the middle. The CDR3 is CASSDGGIEAFF. CDR3 coding DNA: TGTGCCAGCAGTGATGGAGGTATTGAAGCTTTCTTT.

The count of this clone is one. The gene calls are TRBV18 and TRBJ1-2, with D possibly matching TRBD1 (6 bases). This CDR3 has 13 amino acids. V shed 5 bases and J shed 3 bases, with 10 bases lying between them. The V gene's germline CDR1 is KGHSH and CDR2 LQKENI. The CDR3 here is CASSEQGDYGYTF. In nucleotides, the CDR3 is TGTGCCAGCTCAGAACAGGGCGACTATGGCTACACCTTC.

This sequence joins TRBV30 and TRBJ2-6; no clear D gene. Trimming shortened V by 2 bases and J by 2 bases, and 4 bases separated the two germline ends. Germline V CDR1 and CDR2: GTSNPN, SVGIG (reference sequence). The length of the CDR3 is 13 residues. Here the CDR3 reads CAWSRAGANVLTF. The CDR3 coding sequence is TGTGCCTGGAGTCGGGCTGGGGCCAACGTCCTGACTTTC.

The V and J genes are TRBV5-4 and TRBJ1-1, with 7 nucleotides matching TRBD1. The CDR3 is made up of 13 amino acids. J lost 6 bases, V lost 4 bases, and 6 bases had no gene match. Germline CDR1 is SGHNT and CDR2 is YYREEE (reference sequence). CDR3 in DNA: TGTGCCAGCAGCCGGCAGGGGGGTTCTGAAGCTTTCTTT. Protein sequence: CASSRQGGSEAFF.

This chain connects TRBV6-6 to TRBJ1-6; 8 nucleotides align to TRBD1. V trimming: 6 bases; J trimming: 8 bases; junction bases outside the gene matches: 6. The CDR3 sequence is 14 residues long. Germline V gene lookup returns CDR1 MNHNY and CDR2 SVGAGI (reference sequence). For the CDR3, the DNA is TGTGCCAGCAGACGGACAGGGACGGATTCACCCCTCCACTTT. Encoded protein: CASRRTGTDSPLHF.

The chain carries TRBV6-1 and TRBJ2-1, with D perhaps matching TRBD2 (5 bases). CDR1 and CDR2 (germline): MNHNS, SASEGT. The CDR3 totals 12 residues. With 0 bases removed from V and 12 bases from J, the gap between germline ends came to 9 bases. The CDR3 nucleotides are TGTGCCAGCAGTGAAGCTTACAGCGGGCAGTTCTTC. It encodes CASSEAYSGQFF.

The chain recombines TRBV20-1 with TRBJ2-5, with D possibly being TRBD2 (6 bases). Germline loops: CDR1 DFQATT, CDR2 SNEGSKA (reference sequence). V was clipped by 8 bases and J by 4 bases, with 11 bases between them. The CDR3 is 11 amino acids. The CDR3 loop reads CSFGRGETQYF. As DNA, the CDR3 is TGCAGTTTTGGGCGGGGAGAGACCCAGTACTTC.

This clone was seen only a few times. V gene TRBV2 combines with J gene TRBJ1-6; perhaps TRBD1 as D (5 bases). V was clipped by 2 bases and J by 10 bases, with 12 bases between them. Germline V gene sequence: CDR1 SNHLY, CDR2 FYNNEI. The CDR3 is 14 amino acids. The CDR3 loop is CASSERRGESPLHF. CDR3 DNA: TGTGCCAGCAGTGAACGGAGGGGAGAGTCACCCCTCCACTTT.

V and J are TRBV18 and TRBJ2-3; no clear D gene. Germline loops: CDR1 KGHSH, CDR2 LQKENI. This CDR3 is 14 amino acids long. V gave up 3 bases and J gave up 1 base, with 8 bases separating them. The CDR3 sequence is CASSPGRGTDTQYF. CDR3 bases: TGTGCCAGCTCACCCGGCCGGGGCACAGATACGCAGTATTTT.

The J gene is TRBJ1-6, the V gene TRBV30, with a tentative D call TRBD1 (6 bases). Germline lookup yields CDR1 GTSNPN and CDR2 SVGIG (reference sequence). Trimming left V 0 bases short and J 9 bases short, with 27 bases between. The CDR3 sequence is 19 residues long. The DNA for the CDR3 is TGTGCCTGGAGTGTACAGAGGACAGCTGGTTTTGGTCGGAGTTCACCCCTCCACTTT. This codes for CAWSVQRTAGFGRSSPLHF.

The CDR3 DNA sequence: TGTGCCAGCAGTCCACATCCCTACGGGGGGGCCGGTGAGCAGTACTTC. Translation: CASSPHPYGGAGEQYF. The chain uses TRBV27 and TRBJ2-7; 8 bases are shared with TRBD2. The length of the CDR3 is 16 residues. Per germline, CDR1 MNHEY and CDR2 SMNVEV (reference sequence). V was clipped by 5 bases and J by 7 bases; unmatched bases: 16.

The gene calls are TRBV9 and TRBJ2-1; D possibly corresponds to TRBD2 (6 bases). Germline V CDR1 and CDR2: SGDLS, YYNGEE. The CDR3 has 17 amino acids. V dropped 4 bases and J dropped 3 bases, with 20 bases sitting between them. The CDR3 DNA reads as TGTGCCAGCAGCAGAAAGGCGGAGGGGAGAGGCTACAATGAGCAGTTCTTC. It codes for CASSRKAEGRGYNEQFF.

V gene TRBV4-1 combines with J gene TRBJ2-1; TRBD2 matches at 9 bases. The CDR3 sequence is 14 residues long. The trim removed 5 bases at V and 8 bases at J, leaving 7 bases unmatched. CDR1 and CDR2 (germline): MGHRA, YSYEKL. The CDR3 DNA sequence: TGCGCCAGCAGCAGGGCTAGCGGGGTGTATGAGCAGTTCTTC. Its translation is CASSRASGVYEQFF.

Only a few counts were recorded for this clone. The V gene is TRBV28, the J gene TRBJ1-5; D uncertain. The CDR3 is made up of 13 amino acids. The germline V gene encodes CDR1 MDHEN and CDR2 SYDVKM. The V end lost 6 bases, the J end lost 3 bases, and 9 bases lay between the germline ends. For the CDR3, the DNA is TGTGCCAGCAGGAGGAGGGACAATCAGCCCCAGCATTTT. Encoded protein: CASRRRDNQPQHF.

The J gene is TRBJ1-5, the V gene TRBV19, with unresolved D. Germline V gives CDR1 LNHDA, CDR2 SQIVND (reference sequence). CDR3 length: 14 amino acids. Trimming pared 4 bases from V and 2 bases from J, leaving 9 bases between. The CDR3 region has the DNA TGTGCCAGTAGTAACCCCTACCGCAATCAGCCCCAGCATTTT. Its protein product is CASSNPYRNQPQHF. Full variable domain (remainder filled in from reference TRBV19 and TRBJ1-5): DGGITQSPKYLFRKEGQNVTLSCEQNLNHDAMYWYRQDPGQGLRLIYYSQIVNDFQKGDIAEGYSVSREKKESFPLTVTSAQKNPTAFYLCASSNPYRNQPQHFGDGTRLSIL.

V is TRBV7-2 and J is TRBJ2-5, with 7 bases matching TRBD2. V was clipped by 5 bases and J by 2 bases; unmatched bases: 8. CDR1 and CDR2 from the germline V gene are SGHTA and FQGNSA. The CDR3 is made up of 15 amino acids. The DNA for the CDR3 is TGTGCCAGCAGCCGCCGGGACTACCGACAAGAGACCCAGTACTTC. It specifies CASSRRDYRQETQYF.

The V gene is TRBV20-1, the J gene TRBJ1-1; perhaps TRBD1 as D (5 bases). CDR3 length: 11 residues. The V gene's germline CDR1 is DFQATT and CDR2 SNEGSKA (reference sequence). V lost 5 bases to trimming and J lost 7 bases, with 11 bases between them. CDR3 sequence (DNA): TGCAGTGCTCTCGGGGGTAATGAAGCTTTCTTT. Its translation is CSALGGNEAFF.

Concerning this clone: The junction and the germline gene differ at one end; a read error may be behind it. V is TRBV27 and J is TRBJ1-1, with 7 bases fitting TRBD1. Per the germline V gene, CDR1 is MNHEY and CDR2 is SMNVEV (reference sequence). The CDR3 covers 17 residues. The CDR3 DNA reads as TGTGCCAGCAGTGTAAAGGGGGCAGGATTCCTGAAGACTGAAGCTTTCTTT. As protein: CASSVKGAGFLKTEAFF.

The CDR3 loop reads CASSLSPRNQPQHF. The CDR3 bases are TGTGCCAGCAGTTTGTCTCCTCGCAATCAGCCCCAGCATTTT. The chain uses TRBV28 and TRBJ1-5; D remains ambiguous. This CDR3 is 14 amino acids long. The V gene lost 3 bases and the J gene lost 2 bases, with 8 bases spanning the gap. The V gene's germline CDR1 is MDHEN and CDR2 SYDVKM. The full variable domain, completed using reference TRBV28 and TRBJ1-5, is DVKVTQSSRYLVKRTGEKVFLECVQDMDHENMFWYRQDPGLGLRLIYFSYDVKMKEKGDIPEGYSVSREKKERFSLILESASTNQTSMYLCASSLSPRNQPQHFGDGTRLSIL.

V and J are TRBV2 and TRBJ2-7; weak D call: TRBD1 (7 bases). The V end was cut by 8 bases, the J end by 6 bases, with 14 bases between. Germline values: CDR1 SNHLY, CDR2 FYNNEI. The CDR3 length is 12 residues. CDR3 amino acids: CASVQGGLEQYF. CDR3 in DNA: TGTGCCAGCGTTCAGGGGGGCCTCGAGCAGTACTTC.

The gene calls are TRBV19 and TRBJ2-6; D is unclear. The germline V gene encodes CDR1 LNHDA and CDR2 SQIVND (reference sequence). Trimming left V 4 bases short and J 3 bases short, with 4 bases between. There are 13 residues in the CDR3. DNA of the CDR3: TGTGCCAGTAGTACCGTTGGGGCCAACGTCCTGACTTTC. This gives the protein CASSTVGANVLTF.

The chain recombines TRBV19 with TRBJ2-5; D gene unclear. This CDR3 contains 12 residues. Germline V gene lookup returns CDR1 LNHDA and CDR2 SQIVND (reference sequence). The ends were cut back, 7 bases at V and 7 bases at J, with 13 bases in the middle. CDR3 in DNA: TGTGCCAGTACCTCACTGCTCTGGACCCAGTACTTC. As protein: CASTSLLWTQYF.

The chain combines TRBV6-4 with TRBJ1-4, with 7 bases fitting TRBD1. Germline-derived CDR1 and CDR2 are MRHNA and SNTAGT. CDR3 length equals 20 residues. The trim removed 0 bases at V and 4 bases at J, leaving 17 bases unmatched. The chain's CDR3 is CASSDSSQRCSGQSNEKLFF. For the CDR3, the DNA is TGTGCCAGCAGTGACTCGAGTCAGAGGTGTTCGGGACAGAGTAATGAAAAACTGTTTTTT.

The chain uses TRBV3-1 (or the pseudogene TRBV3-2) and TRBJ2-7, with 8 bases fitting TRBD1. The germline CDR1 and CDR2 sequences are LGHDT and YNNKEL (reference sequence). Losses at the gene ends were 4 bases for V and 2 bases for J; bases not matched to a gene: 7. The CDR3 is 15 amino acids. The CDR3 DNA is TGTGCCAGCAGCCGGGATAGGACAGGGACCTACGAGCAGTACTTC. Translated, it gives CASSRDRTGTYEQYF.

This clone was counted a single time. The V call is TRBV19, the J call TRBJ1-2; D unresolved. Germline V CDR1 and CDR2: LNHDA, SQIVND (reference sequence). The germline V and J ends were trimmed by 3 bases and 0 bases, with 11 bases remaining between them. The length of the CDR3 is 15 residues. The CDR3 protein is CASSIRADSNYGYTF. CDR3 bases: TGTGCCAGTAGTATCAGAGCTGACTCTAACTATGGCTACACCTTC.